The 19 T cell receptor beta chains given below trace back to one sample, sequenced in a study of blood T cell repertoires in COVID-19. The method was immunoSEQ multiplex PCR; TCRdb's version includes in-frame clones alone and lacks a portion of them. Of approximately 220,000 clones in the sample, about 87% were seen once. The material sequenced was peripheral blood. The source of these receptors is a man in his 60s with acute or convalescent COVID-19.

The chain links TRBV19 to TRBJ2-4; 10 nucleotides align to TRBD1. With V trimmed by 6 bases and J by 4 bases, 3 bases remained unmatched. The CDR3 covers 14 residues. CDR1 and CDR2 from the germline V gene are LNHDA and SQIVND (reference sequence). This CDR3 is CASSDRGPKNIQYF. In DNA form, the CDR3 reads TGTGCCAGTAGCGACAGGGGGCCAAAAAACATTCAGTACTTC.

V is TRBV6-6 and J is TRBJ2-5, with D hard to call. CDR1 and CDR2 from the germline V gene are MNHNY and SVGAGI (reference sequence). V lost 0 bases, J lost 5 bases, and 13 bases lay in between. The CDR3 has 15 residues. The CDR3 sequence: CASSYSIANRETQYF. For the CDR3, the DNA is TGTGCCAGCAGTTACTCGATTGCCAACCGGGAGACCCAGTACTTC.

The genes are TRBV25-1 and TRBJ1-3; no clear D gene. V lost 6 bases to trimming and J lost 0 bases, with 15 bases between them. The CDR3 totals 16 residues. Germline V gives CDR1 MGHDK, CDR2 SYGVNS. The CDR3 loop reads CASRAPGSSSGNTIYF. The CDR3 DNA sequence: TGTGCCAGCAGAGCTCCGGGGTCAAGCTCTGGAAACACCATATATTTT.

The J gene is TRBJ2-4, the V gene TRBV2, with a weak D call TRBD1 (6 bases). CDR1 is SNHLY and CDR2 is FYNNEI in the germline V gene. Trimming shortened V by 5 bases and J by 7 bases, and 15 bases separated the two germline ends. This CDR3 has 14 residues. The CDR3 nucleotides are TGTGCCAGCAGTACACAGGGCCCGGGGAACATTCAGTACTTC. It translates to CASSTQGPGNIQYF.

Only a few counts were recorded for this clone. This chain joins TRBV5-8 and TRBJ1-1, with a tentative D call TRBD1 (5 bases). The CDR3 is made up of 14 amino acids. Trimming removed 1 base at V and 1 base at J, with 8 bases between. Germline V gene sequence: CDR1 SGHTS, CDR2 YDEGEE. CDR3 residues: CASSLWQGNTEAFF. The CDR3 DNA reads TGTGCCAGCAGCTTGTGGCAGGGGAACACTGAAGCTTTCTTT.

This chain uses TRBV7-3 with TRBJ2-7; 10 bases are shared with TRBD2. Germline assignment: CDR1 SGHTA and CDR2 FQGTGA. The CDR3 has 14 amino acids. V gave up 5 bases and J gave up 7 bases; unmatched junction bases: 8. CDR3 protein: CASSPAGGPREQYF. CDR3 DNA sequence: TGTGCCAGCAGCCCAGCGGGGGGGCCGAGGGAGCAGTACTTC. The variable domain in full, with the rest retrieved from reference TRBV7-3 and TRBJ2-7, is GAGVSQTPSNKVTEKGKYVELRCDPISGHTALYWYRQSLGQGPEFLIYFQGTGAADDSGLPNDRFFAVRPEGSVSTLKIQRTERGDSAVYLCASSPAGGPREQYFGPGTRLTVT.

The chain is built from TRBV7-9 and TRBJ1-1, with D perhaps matching TRBD1 (5 bases). This CDR3 is built from 13 residues. Germline CDR1 reads SEHNR; CDR2 reads FQNEAQ (reference sequence). Trimming stripped 0 bases from V and 7 bases from J, with 9 bases between. Here the CDR3 DNA reads TGTGCCAGCAGCTTAGCTGGGGGGGTTGAAGCTTTCTTT. As protein: CASSLAGGVEAFF.

The chain links TRBV15 to TRBJ2-7, with D possibly being TRBD1 (6 bases). The CDR3 spans 16 residues. Per the germline V gene, CDR1 is LNHNV and CDR2 is YYDKDF (reference sequence). The V end lost 1 base, the J end lost 2 bases, and 15 bases lay between the germline ends. The CDR3 region is CATSRGAGAATYEQYF. In DNA form, the CDR3 reads TGTGCCACCAGCAGAGGGGCAGGGGCCGCTACCTACGAGCAGTACTTC. The full variable domain, completed using reference TRBV15 and TRBJ2-7, is DAMVIQNPRYQVTQFGKPVTLSCSQTLNHNVMYWYQQKSSQAPKLLFHYYDKDFNNEADTPDNFQSRRPNTSFCFLDIRSPGLGDTAMYLCATSRGAGAATYEQYFGPGTRLTVT.

The chain is built from TRBV7-9 and TRBJ1-1; 7 positions agree with TRBD1. The length of the CDR3 is 12 residues. Germline CDR1 SEHNR, CDR2 FQNEAQ (reference sequence). V gave up 11 bases and J gave up 8 bases; unmatched junction bases: 11. Here the CDR3 reads CALRGPPTEAFF. CDR3 DNA: TGTGCCCTTAGGGGGCCCCCAACGGAAGCTTTCTTT.

The chain joins TRBV27 to TRBJ2-5; D possibly corresponds to TRBD1 (6 bases). CDR1 MNHEY and CDR2 SMNVEV come from the germline V gene (reference sequence). Trimming pared 4 bases from V and 5 bases from J, leaving 17 bases between. The CDR3 runs 15 residues. In DNA, the CDR3 is TGTGCCAGCAGTTCCACGAGGGGGACAATGGAGACCCAGTACTTC. Translating it yields CASSSTRGTMETQYF.

This chain links TRBV11-2 with TRBJ2-5; TRBD2 is a possible D gene (5 bases). The germline V gene has CDR1 SGHAT and CDR2 FQNNGV. The V and J ends lost 6 bases and 2 bases respectively, with 16 bases between them. CDR3 length equals 15 residues. CDR3 sequence (DNA): TGTGCCAGCAGAGAACGGGGTCTGGTACAAGAGACCCAGTACTTC. Amino acids: CASRERGLVQETQYF. Variable domain in full (rest from reference TRBV11-2 and TRBJ2-5): EAGVAQSPRYKIIEKRQSVAFWCNPISGHATLYWYQQILGQGPKLLIQFQNNGVVDDSQLPKDRFSAERLKGVDSTLKIQPAKLEDSAVYLCASRERGLVQETQYFGPGTRLLVL.

The V call is TRBV10-3, the J call TRBJ2-7; TRBD1 agrees at 9 bases. The ends lost 4 bases at V and 0 bases at J; junction bases unmatched: 1. CDR1 is ENHRY and CDR2 is SYGVKD in the germline V gene. The CDR3 contains 14 residues. CDR3 sequence reads: CAISGDRDSYEQYF. CDR3 nucleotide sequence: TGTGCCATCAGTGGGGACAGGGACTCCTACGAGCAGTACTTC.

The rearrangement uses TRBV11-2 and TRBJ1-6; D might be TRBD1 (5 bases). This CDR3 comprises 15 residues. V gave up 5 bases and J gave up 2 bases, with 10 bases separating them. Germline loops: CDR1 SGHAT, CDR2 FQNNGV. CDR3 in DNA: TGTGCCAGCAGCCCCGACAGACCCTATAATTCACCCCTCCACTTT. Translation: CASSPDRPYNSPLHF.

V is TRBV3-1 (or the pseudogene TRBV3-2) and J is TRBJ1-2; a weak D match, TRBD1 (6 bases). The CDR3 is 15 amino acids. With 4 bases removed from V and 7 bases from J, the gap between germline ends came to 19 bases. CDR1 and CDR2 from the germline V gene are LGHDT and YNNKEL (reference sequence). The CDR3 sequence: CASSLREGGFGGYTF. CDR3 bases: TGTGCCAGCAGCCTCCGGGAAGGGGGTTTCGGTGGCTACACCTTC.

The chain has TRBV12-5 and TRBJ1-2, with a weak D call TRBD1 (6 bases). Germline values: CDR1 LGHNT, CDR2 FRNRAP. V was cut by 6 bases and J by 5 bases, with 13 bases left in between. The CDR3 contains 13 residues. CDR3 residues: CASGVVQGYGYTF. The CDR3 DNA reads as TGTGCTAGTGGGGTCGTCCAGGGGTATGGCTACACCTTC.

The chain joins TRBV29-1 to TRBJ1-6; D is perhaps TRBD1 (6 bases). The CDR3 has 12 amino acids. V lost 4 bases to trimming and J lost 6 bases, with 7 bases between them. Looked up from germline, CDR1 is SQVTM and CDR2 is ANQGSEA. CDR3 sequence: CSVGTANSPLHF. The CDR3 coding sequence is TGCAGCGTTGGGACAGCTAATTCACCCCTCCACTTT.

The chain joins TRBV5-6 to TRBJ1-2; D possibly corresponds to TRBD1 (6 bases). Germline CDR1 is SGHDT and CDR2 is YYEEEE. The CDR3 is made up of 14 amino acids. V lost 0 bases, J lost 8 bases, and 14 bases lay in between. CDR3 protein: CASSLVGRGEGYTF. DNA for the CDR3: TGTGCCAGCAGCTTGGTGGGCAGGGGTGAGGGCTACACCTTC.

The rearrangement uses TRBV2 and TRBJ1-5; the D gene is possibly TRBD1 (6 bases). Germline loops: CDR1 SNHLY, CDR2 FYNNEI. CDR3 length equals 15 residues. Trimming took 1 base from V and 8 from J, leaving 15 bases between them. This CDR3 reads CASSEGLGGQEPQHF. In DNA form, the CDR3 reads TGTGCCAGCAGTGAAGGTTTGGGGGGGCAGGAGCCCCAGCATTTT.

V usage is TRBV5-1 and J usage is TRBJ2-1; 9 nucleotides agree with TRBD2. The germline CDR1 and CDR2 sequences are SGHRS and YFSETQ. The CDR3 is 16 residues long. J gave up 3 bases and V 0 bases, and 4 bases lay outside the gene matches. The CDR3 loop reads CASSLAAGGLYNEQFF. CDR3 bases: TGCGCCAGCAGCTTGGCGGCGGGGGGGCTCTACAATGAGCAGTTCTTC.